The 15 T cell receptor beta chains in this list originate from one sample, sequenced in a study of vaccination and CD4 T cells after COVID-19. The Oncomine TCR Beta short-read assay generated sequence data from the DNA of cultured CD4+ T cells. A single record per CDR3 protein comes from TCRdb applying MiXCR to the PCR reads. The repertoire consists of roughly 20,000 distinct CDR3 sequences, with 35% to 45% occurring once and the leading ten covering 18%. Treatment specified: approximately 9-day PBMC culture with coronavirus spike peptide pools or control peptides (ViraFEST assay). Their antigens are not known. Sequencing used CD4+ T cells from blood, cultured in vitro, obtained before SARS-CoV-2 vaccination. The receptors here all came from a human donor who received a COVID-19 vaccine.

This chain connects TRBV20-1 to TRBJ2-7; 7 nucleotides agree with TRBD1. From germline, CDR1 is DFQATT and CDR2 SNEGSKA (reference sequence). J was trimmed by 2 bases and V by 3 bases; bases with no gene match: 7. The CDR3 length is 14 residues. This chain's CDR3 is CSASLSGTAYEQYF. CDR3 bases: TGCAGTGCTAGCCTATCCGGGACAGCCTACGAGCAGTACTTC.

This clonotype was detected a few times. CDR3 residues: CASSPDSADGETQYF. CDR3 nucleotides: TGTGCCAGCAGCCCTGACAGCGCCGATGGAGAGACCCAGTACTTC. The chain carries TRBV2 and TRBJ2-5; D is perhaps TRBD1 (5 bases). Germline assignment: CDR1 SNHLY and CDR2 FYNNEI. Trimming took off 6 bases at V and 4 bases at J, with 18 bases between the two ends. CDR3 size: 15 residues.

This clonotype was recorded a few times. The chain has TRBV19 and TRBJ2-1; 9 bases align to TRBD1. The V and J ends lost 10 bases and 5 bases, in that order; junction bases with no gene match: 9. The CDR3 is made up of 14 amino acids. Germline lookup yields CDR1 LNHDA and CDR2 SQIVND (reference sequence). CDR3 in DNA: TGTGCCACCAAGGACAGGGGCGACCACAATGAGCAGTTCTTC. It translates to CATKDRGDHNEQFF. The whole variable domain, filled in from reference TRBV19 and TRBJ2-1, reads DGGITQSPKYLFRKEGQNVTLSCEQNLNHDAMYWYRQDPGQGLRLIYYSQIVNDFQKGDIAEGYSVSREKKESFPLTVTSAQKNPTAFYLCATKDRGDHNEQFFGPGTRLTVL.

This sequence joins TRBV4-2 and TRBJ2-5; 9 bases agree with TRBD2. CDR3 length: 16 amino acids. J was trimmed by 6 bases and V by 0 bases; bases with no gene match: 8. Germline V gives CDR1 LGHNA, CDR2 YNFKEQ. Here the CDR3 reads CASSQDIQRGAQTQYF. As DNA, the CDR3 is TGTGCCAGCAGCCAAGATATCCAGCGGGGGGCACAGACCCAGTACTTC.

Comments on this clonotype: An end of the junction does not agree with germline; a read error may underlie this. This sequence joins TRBV2 and TRBJ2-7, with 9 nucleotides matching TRBD2. Germline V CDR1 and CDR2: SNHLY, FYNNEI. The CDR3 extends over 14 amino acids. The CDR3 region is CASSGTSEGYGQYF. CDR3 bases: TGTGCCAGCAGTGGGACTAGCGAGGGGTACGGGCAGTACTTC.

The chain uses TRBV12-3 or TRBV12-4 and TRBJ2-7; D gene uncertain. CDR3 length: 15 amino acids. V lost 6 bases, J lost 0 bases, and 15 bases lay in between. The CDR3, as DNA: TGTGCCAGCAGGTTCCAGAAGGGTAACTCCTACGAGCAGTACTTC. Its protein is CASRFQKGNSYEQYF.

V gene TRBV5-1 combines with J gene TRBJ1-3; no firm D call. Germline V lookup: CDR1 SGHRS, CDR2 YFSETQ. The V gene lost 2 bases and the J gene lost 0 bases, with 3 bases spanning the gap. The CDR3 sequence is 13 residues long. The CDR3 nucleotides read TGCGCCAGCAGCTTCGGCTCTGGAAACACCATATATTTT. It codes for CASSFGSGNTIYF.

The chain combines TRBV6-2 or TRBV6-3 with TRBJ2-7, with 7 bases aligning to TRBD1. CDR1 is MNHEY, CDR2 SVGEGT, per germline. V lost 6 bases to trimming and J lost 2 bases; unmatched junction nucleotides: 7. CDR3 size: 14 residues. Written as DNA, the CDR3 is TGTGCCAGCAGCCTCTCACAGGGGACCTACGAGCAGTACTTC. It specifies CASSLSQGTYEQYF.

The gene calls are TRBV6-5 and TRBJ1-5, with D possibly matching TRBD1 (5 bases). The V gene's germline CDR1 is MNHEY and CDR2 SVGAGI. The CDR3 covers 16 residues. Trimming left V 4 bases short and J 0 bases short, with 13 bases between. The CDR3 reads CASSSFGGFSNQPQHF. CDR3 nucleotides: TGTGCCAGCAGTTCCTTCGGGGGGTTTAGCAATCAGCCCCAGCATTTT.

This chain uses TRBV19 with TRBJ1-1; D is unclear. The CDR3 loop spans 12 amino acids. Germline V gives CDR1 LNHDA, CDR2 SQIVND (reference sequence). V was clipped by 4 bases and J by 1 base, with 4 bases between them. As DNA, the CDR3 is TGTGCCAGTAGTAACACGAACACTGAAGCTTTCTTT. Its protein is CASSNTNTEAFF.

The chain uses TRBV7-3 and TRBJ2-7; D is perhaps TRBD2 (6 bases). The CDR3 loop spans 18 amino acids. V was trimmed by 0 bases and J by 0 bases, leaving 18 bases between them. Germline assignment: CDR1 SGHTA and CDR2 FQGTGA. In nucleotides, the CDR3 is TGTGCCAGCAGCTTAACGTTAAGATTGTGGGGGGACTCCTACGAGCAGTACTTC. Residues: CASSLTLRLWGDSYEQYF.

The V call is TRBV5-8, the J call TRBJ2-4, with D uncertain. The length of the CDR3 is 17 residues. The germline V gene has CDR1 SGHTS and CDR2 YDEGEE. V lost 1 base to trimming and J lost 1 base, with 15 bases between them. The CDR3: CASSLLIGWAAKNIQYF. The CDR3 region has the DNA TGTGCCAGCAGCTTGTTGATAGGTTGGGCGGCCAAAAACATTCAGTACTTC.

The chain is built from TRBV2 and TRBJ2-7; D might be TRBD2 (6 bases). Germline V gene data show CDR1 as SNHLY and CDR2 as FYNNEI. The length of the CDR3 is 14 residues. Trimming removed 8 bases at V and 0 bases at J, with 14 bases between. The CDR3, as DNA: TGTGCCAGCTTACGGGACTCGAGCTCCTACGAGCAGTACTTC. Translating gives CASLRDSSSYEQYF.

The V gene is TRBV7-9, the J gene TRBJ2-3; D not resolved. The CDR3 runs to 16 residues. The germline CDR1 and CDR2 sequences are SEHNR and FQNEAQ (reference sequence). With 1 base removed from V and 1 base from J, the gap between germline ends came to 12 bases. CDR3 sequence (DNA): TGTGCCAGCAGCTTAGAGGTGGAGCTAGGCACAGATACGCAGTATTTT. As protein: CASSLEVELGTDTQYF.

V usage is TRBV7-6 and J usage is TRBJ2-3; 10 bases are shared with TRBD2. V was clipped by 0 bases and J by 3 bases; unmatched bases: 9. The germline gives CDR1 SGHVS, CDR2 FNYEAQ. This CDR3 has 18 residues. The CDR3 sequence is CASSLAAQLAGATDTQYF. In nucleotides, the CDR3 is TGTGCCAGCAGCTTAGCGGCACAGCTAGCGGGGGCGACAGATACGCAGTATTTT. The whole variable domain, filled in from reference TRBV7-6 and TRBJ2-3, reads GAGVSQSPRYKVTKRGQDVALRCDPISGHVSLYWYRQALGQGPEFLTYFNYEAQQDKSGLPNDRFSAERPEGSISTLTIQRTEQRDSAMYRCASSLAAQLAGATDTQYFGPGTRLTVL.